These 24 T cell receptor beta chains were sequenced from one sample in a study of cytomegalovirus exposure and HLA in healthy donors. Measured with immunoSEQ multiplex PCR; TCRdb has only the in-frame clones, and not every one. The sample records around 250,000 clones, 85% to 90% being singletons. The specimen sequenced was PBMCs. The receptors originated from a woman aged 18-29 years in good health and CMV-seronegative.

A few counts support this clone. The rearrangement uses TRBV10-3 and TRBJ2-7; D ambiguous. CDR1 ENHRY and CDR2 SYGVKD come from the germline V gene. Trimming took 4 bases from V and 1 from J, leaving 2 bases between them. The CDR3 has 11 residues. CDR3 loop: CAISVSYEQYF. CDR3 DNA: TGTGCCATCAGTGTATCCTACGAGCAGTACTTC.

A note on this clone: One junction end does not reproduce the germline sequence, and a read error may be involved. The CDR3 sequence: CASSLVPGGTSEKLFF. CDR3 in DNA: TGCGCCAGCAGCTTGGTGCCGGGGGGGACTAGTGAAAAACTGTTTTTT. The V gene is TRBV5-1, the J gene TRBJ1-4; D might be TRBD1 (5 bases). CDR1 SGHRS and CDR2 YFSETQ come from the germline V gene. This CDR3 is 16 amino acids long.

The CDR3 protein is CASTSVFGTEAFF. The CDR3 DNA sequence: TGTGCCAGTACGTCGGTCTTTGGCACTGAAGCTTTCTTT. The chain recombines TRBV19 with TRBJ1-1; D is unclear. Germline CDR1 and CDR2: LNHDA and SQIVND (reference sequence). CDR3 length: 13 residues. V gave up 7 bases and J gave up 4 bases, with 13 bases separating them.

The chain uses TRBV10-3 and TRBJ2-2; 8 nucleotides match TRBD1. V lost 6 bases and J lost 1; bases outside the gene matches: 10. Germline CDR1 is ENHRY and CDR2 is SYGVKD. The CDR3 runs 17 residues. The CDR3, as DNA: TGTGCCATCAGCGAGAGACGACAGGGGCAGAACACCGGGGAGCTGTTTTTT. This codes for CAISERRQGQNTGELFF.

This sequence joins TRBV27 and TRBJ2-3; TRBD2 agrees at 15 bases. V dropped 2 bases and J dropped 5; count of bases not matched to a gene: 5. In germline, CDR1 is MNHEY, CDR2 SMNVEV (reference sequence). CDR3 size: 17 residues. CDR3: CASSLPGGLAGGDTQYF. CDR3 coding DNA: TGTGCCAGCAGTTTACCCGGGGGACTAGCGGGGGGAGATACGCAGTATTTT.

The rearrangement uses TRBV2 and TRBJ2-3; 8 bases fit TRBD2. Trimming cost V 4 bases and J 5 bases; bases outside gene matches: 8. CDR1 is SNHLY, CDR2 FYNNEI, per germline. The CDR3 is 15 residues long. Written as DNA, the CDR3 is TGTGCCAGCAGTGGGGAACGGGGGGGCCAAGATACGCAGTATTTT. Translating it yields CASSGERGGQDTQYF.

V and J are TRBV5-5 and TRBJ1-1, with 8 bases aligning to TRBD1. The CDR3 extends over 16 amino acids. Germline lookup yields CDR1 SGHKS and CDR2 YYEKEE (reference sequence). V gave up 1 base and J gave up 0 bases; unmatched junction bases: 5. The CDR3 here is CASSLRQGIMNTEAFF. The CDR3 bases are TGTGCCAGCAGCTTGCGACAGGGGATCATGAACACTGAAGCTTTCTTT.

The chain has TRBV7-2 and TRBJ2-4; tentative D call: TRBD1 (6 bases). The CDR3 has 13 amino acids. V was clipped by 1 base and J by 9 bases, with 10 bases between them. The germline V gene encodes CDR1 SGHTA and CDR2 FQGNSA. Here the CDR3 reads CASSLGPDSIQYF. Written as DNA, the CDR3 is TGTGCCAGCAGCTTAGGCCCGGACAGCATTCAGTACTTC.

The chain uses TRBV6-5 and TRBJ1-2; D uncertain. From germline, CDR1 is MNHEY and CDR2 SVGAGI. This CDR3 contains 14 residues. Trimming removed 6 bases from V and 3 bases from J, with 14 bases in between. Written as DNA, the CDR3 is TGTGCCAGCAGGTATCTCCTAATGGACTATGGCTACACCTTC. It translates to CASRYLLMDYGYTF.

This clone was detected once. This rearrangement joins TRBV28 to TRBJ1-2; D unclear. CDR3 length equals 17 residues. Germline V CDR1 and CDR2: MDHEN, SYDVKM. Between the trimmed V and J ends, which lost 1 base and 2 bases, there was a span of 17 bases. CDR3 in amino acids: CASSLYTSGRSNYGYTF. In DNA form, the CDR3 reads TGTGCCAGCAGTTTATACACCTCCGGCAGGTCCAACTATGGCTACACCTTC.

This chain joins TRBV29-1 and TRBJ1-2, with 7 positions matching TRBD1. The trim removed 1 base at V and 1 base at J, leaving 3 bases unmatched. This CDR3 spans 14 amino acids. The V gene's germline CDR1 is SQVTM and CDR2 ANQGSEA. The CDR3 DNA reads as TGCAGCGTTGAAGGAGGGGGCCGTAACTATGGCTACACCTTC. It encodes CSVEGGGRNYGYTF.

The chain uses TRBV5-1 and TRBJ2-6; D possibly corresponds to TRBD1 (5 bases). From germline, CDR1 is SGHRS and CDR2 YFSETQ. CDR3 length: 15 residues. The V end lost 2 bases, the J end lost 0 bases, and 6 bases lay between the germline ends. CDR3 sequence: CASSLGVSGANVLTF. CDR3 nucleotide sequence: TGCGCCAGCAGCTTAGGGGTCTCTGGGGCCAACGTCCTGACTTTC.

This clone appeared once. CDR3 residues: CAISDYSVNEQFF. The CDR3 nucleotides read TGTGCCATCAGTGATTACTCGGTAAATGAGCAGTTCTTC. The V and J genes are TRBV10-3 and TRBJ2-1; no firm D call. The CDR3 has 13 residues. Trimming removed 3 bases from V and 7 bases from J, with 10 bases in between. CDR1 ENHRY and CDR2 SYGVKD come from the germline V gene.

This chain uses TRBV15 with TRBJ2-1; D possibly corresponds to TRBD1 (5 bases). The CDR3 has 16 amino acids. V was clipped by 0 bases and J by 8 bases, with 17 bases between them. Germline CDR1 is LNHNV and CDR2 is YYDKDF (reference sequence). The CDR3 loop is CATSRDGIRQFYEQFF. CDR3 coding DNA: TGTGCCACCAGCAGAGATGGGATTAGACAGTTCTATGAGCAGTTCTTC.

This clone was found once. The chain employs TRBV11-2 and TRBJ1-2; D might be TRBD1 (6 bases). Per the germline V gene, CDR1 is SGHAT and CDR2 is FQNNGV. There are 14 residues in the CDR3. V lost 3 bases and J 1 base, leaving 9 bases between the germline ends. The CDR3 DNA sequence: TGTGCCAGCAGCTTCAGGACAGATAACTATGGCTACACCTTC. Its translation: CASSFRTDNYGYTF. Supplemented by reference TRBV11-2 and TRBJ1-2, the full variable domain reads EAGVAQSPRYKIIEKRQSVAFWCNPISGHATLYWYQQILGQGPKLLIQFQNNGVVDDSQLPKDRFSAERLKGVDSTLKIQPAKLEDSAVYLCASSFRTDNYGYTFGSGTRLTVV.

The rearrangement uses TRBV28 and TRBJ2-3, with 7 positions matching TRBD2. The CDR3 covers 14 residues. The germline CDR1 and CDR2 sequences are MDHEN and SYDVKM. Trimming took 7 bases from V and 5 from J; bases not matched to a gene: 9. The CDR3 bases are TGTGCCAGCACTCGCACTAGCGTGTTAGATACGCAGTATTTT. Protein product: CASTRTSVLDTQYF.

The chain has TRBV19 and TRBJ2-7; possible D gene TRBD1, 5 bases. Germline V CDR1 and CDR2: LNHDA, SQIVND (reference sequence). V lost 5 bases and J 5 bases, leaving 13 bases between the germline ends. The CDR3 consists of 13 residues. The CDR3 is CASSWAGLDEQYF. CDR3 DNA: TGTGCCAGTAGTTGGGCAGGGTTGGACGAGCAGTACTTC.

The V call is TRBV20-1, the J call TRBJ1-1; D not certain. The CDR3 covers 11 residues. Deletions cut 6 bases from V and 4 bases from J, with 9 bases between. The germline V gene has CDR1 DFQATT and CDR2 SNEGSKA (reference sequence). The CDR3 coding sequence is TGCAGTGCCTTGGAGCGCACTGAAGCTTTCTTT. Residues: CSALERTEAFF.

The rearrangement uses TRBV18 and TRBJ1-2; 10 nucleotides agree with TRBD1. The CDR3 is 16 residues long. J gave up 3 bases and V 6 bases, and 10 bases lay outside the gene matches. From germline, CDR1 is KGHSH and CDR2 LQKENI. DNA for the CDR3: TGTGCCAGCTCTCACGGGACAGGGGACTCATACTATGGCTACACCTTC. As protein: CASSHGTGDSYYGYTF.

This rearrangement joins TRBV28 to TRBJ1-2, with D possibly being TRBD1 (5 bases). V was cut by 3 bases and J by 2 bases, with 10 bases left in between. This CDR3 spans 14 amino acids. CDR1 MDHEN and CDR2 SYDVKM come from the germline V gene. CDR3 region: CASSLQGANYGYTF. The CDR3 DNA sequence: TGTGCCAGCAGTTTGCAGGGTGCCAACTATGGCTACACCTTC.

This chain connects TRBV30 to TRBJ2-7; tentative D call: TRBD2 (5 bases). This CDR3 has 10 amino acids. The V end lost 8 bases, the J end lost 9 bases, and 14 bases lay between the germline ends. From germline, CDR1 is GTSNPN and CDR2 SVGIG (reference sequence). The CDR3 DNA sequence: TGTGCCACGATAAGGAGGCGGCAGTACGTC. This sequence encodes CATIRRRQYV.

The rearrangement links TRBV19 to TRBJ2-5, with TRBD2 matching 8 bases. The CDR3 contains 13 residues. V shed 7 bases, J shed 4 bases, and the junction held 5 bases outside the gene matches. Germline V CDR1 and CDR2: LNHDA, SQIVND (reference sequence). CDR3 nucleotides: TGTGCCAGTATGGCAAGCGGGGGAGAGACCCAGTACTTC. Amino acids: CASMASGGETQYF.

V is TRBV7-9 and J is TRBJ2-7, with TRBD1 identical over 8 bases. The CDR3 is 14 residues long. Per germline, CDR1 SEHNR and CDR2 FQNEAQ (reference sequence). After removal of 4 bases from V and 4 bases from J, the junction contained 6 bases not matched to a gene. The CDR3 sequence: CASSSGQGGYEQYV. The DNA of the CDR3 is TGTGCCAGCAGCTCCGGACAGGGCGGGTACGAGCAGTACGTC.

The V and J genes are TRBV28 and TRBJ1-2, with 8 nucleotides matching TRBD1. This CDR3 comprises 16 residues. Looked up from germline, CDR1 is MDHEN and CDR2 is SYDVKM. V trimming: 5 bases; J trimming: 0 bases; junction bases outside the gene matches: 8. The CDR3 reads CASSHSQGGANYGYTF. DNA of the CDR3: TGTGCCAGCAGTCACTCACAGGGGGGAGCTAACTATGGCTACACCTTC.